Sequencing of this T cell receptor beta chain was carried out in a study of cytomegalovirus exposure and HLA in healthy donors (dated by TCRdb to 2016 to 2017). In the study overall: In an earlier analysis of approximately 640 of the donors, approximately 260 Gb of sequence data and roughly 100 million unique TCR beta sequences from 180 million or so T cells were reported. An early release that covered about 600 HLA-typed donors contained around 300 gigabases of sequencing data and tens of millions of unique TCR sequences. Of the approximately 400 genotyped donors, about 80% fell in the genetic ancestry cluster associated with self-reported Caucasian donors. The study aimed to test whether cataloging public T cell receptors could reveal signatures of past pathogen exposure. The T cell repertoires of several hundred subjects were profiled by immunosequencing and related to cytomegalovirus serostatus. A separate validation cohort of more than 100 different subjects was used in addition to the approximately 610-subject first cohort. High-throughput TCR immunosequencing, statistical association of individual TCRs with disease status, and machine learning were combined to predict cytomegalovirus infection status. A later analysis re-analyzed previously published TCR beta repertoires from about 730 donors and added high-resolution HLA genotyping to study TCR occurrence patterns. The later analysis used no new phenotypic data to find candidate immune exposures, relying instead on TCR beta sequences and their occurrence across donors. An earlier analysis of roughly 600 of the donors used high-throughput TCR beta sequencing to judge whether each TCR beta V gene segment behaved as functional or pseudogenic. Donor age, sex, ethnicity and CMV serostatus were compiled together with the repertoire data. In a later genetic analysis, genome-wide SNP genotypes for about 55% of the 666 donors were used, and that subset was treated as a discovery cohort. Every discovery cohort repertoire had been produced on one sequencing platform. HLA typing covered class I and class II loci at four-digit resolution. Typing coverage varied by locus: roughly 629-640 donors for A, B, C, DRB1 and DQB1; approximately 500 for DQA1; nearly 610 for DPA1; approximately 450 for DPB1. A handful of DR-DQ haplotypes were treated as single units for association and clustering because of strong linkage in the cohort. On average, roughly 240,000 unique TCR beta nucleotide sequences were sequenced per donor among 398 genotyped donors of the cohort, with 15% to 20% of those sequences being non-productive.

Here is what the overall study found, with its caveats: In a later analysis, HLA-associated TCR beta chains were found to be more clonally expanded and to have lower generation probabilities than equally common non-associated chains. A few of the identified cytomegalovirus-associated TCR beta chains were confirmed in vitro to be specific for cytomegalovirus antigens. A later analysis reported that several top co-occurrence clusters appeared linked to parvovirus B19, influenza, CMV and Epstein-Barr virus. In a later analysis, most CMV-associated TCR beta chains were found to appear HLA-restricted, with HLA associations seemingly driven largely by CMV exposure. An earlier analysis of approximately 540 of the donors showed that most TCR beta V segments appeared in productive rearrangements either about 87% or about 30% of the time, which broadly matched IMGT annotations. CMV serostatus was the only immune exposure information available for the cohort. The cohort was sequenced for TCR beta chains only, and without alpha or paired-chain data the features that could be detected were limited. Linkage disequilibrium might explain the correlated functional status among segregating V segments, but an unknown experimental factor could not be excluded. In a later genetic analysis, fewer N-insertions in productive TCRs were reported among donors in an Asian-associated ancestry cluster than the approximately 710-donor mean. The study gave a list of over 150 TCR beta chains associated with cytomegalovirus. A further reported finding was that TCR beta sequences accurately predicted the HLA-A and HLA-B alleles for most subjects in the first cohort. Because counts were too low, fewer than 20 rarely observed V segments, including chromosome 9 orphons, were excluded from the earlier analysis of under 650 of the donors. At a false discovery rate of 0.05, a later analysis linked fewer than 20,000 TCR beta sequences to specific HLA alleles. In a later analysis, TCR association rates were found to vary across HLA loci, with the most associated TCRs seen for DRB1 alleles and the fewest for HLA-C alleles. Because some donors lacked HLA typing at each locus, the association tests relied only on the typed subset. Most TCR sequences were seen in very few donors, while some public TCRs were found in many individuals. Some IMGT-functional V segments, including TRBV6-2 and TRBV6-3, could not be told apart with the 87-base-pair reads, so those segments were excluded. V-gene and J-gene trimming of TCR beta chains was associated with a missense DCLRE1C variant in a later genetic analysis, and the association was replicated in an independent cohort. The presence/absence analyses assumed that sequencing depth was roughly uniform across donors, and that assumption may not be true. The authors suggested that the approach could potentially be generalized to other disease states and immunological phenotypes. When HLA alleles, especially DR and DQ, strongly co-occurred, attributing TCR associations to individual alleles was difficult. A cluster of highly shared sequence variants was judged likely to be a technical artifact of the sequencing pipeline. In both the original and validation cohorts, the classifier was reported to diagnose cytomegalovirus status with high specificity and sensitivity.

For this chain, trimming is 6 bases at the V end and 5 bases at the J end, and the number of junction bases without a gene match is 8. CDR1 and CDR2 were assigned from the germline V gene as SNHLY and FYNNEI. Including cysteine and phenylalanine, the CDR3 has 14 amino acids. CDR3 DNA only is kept here, 42 bases in frame from base 1. About this clone itself: There is no known antigen for this receptor. Per-nucleotide qualities are absent, and no much larger clonotype sits a single base away.

The cohort was made up of around 720 healthy bone marrow donors. At the time of sampling, every cohort member was nominally healthy, though immune exposures that went unrecorded were likely present. The donor tested CMV seronegative, placing the donor among the roughly 350 seronegative members of the cohort. A peripheral blood sample was provided by each donor, and peripheral blood mononuclear cells were used for TCR beta sequencing. Genomic DNA was extracted from the blood cell samples with the Qiagen DNeasy Blood Extraction Kit. Library method: the immunoSEQ multiplex PCR assay. For the multiplex PCR, a mixture combining 60 forward primers for TCR Vbeta segments and 13 reverse primers for TCR Jbeta segments was used. Amplification of the CDR3 region of rearranged TCR beta genes was performed with a multiplex PCR assay on genomic DNA. The Illumina HiSeq System was used to sequence the amplified TCR beta libraries as 87-base-pair reads. As for the authors' bioinformatics: A later analysis tallied some 79 million unique TCR beta chains across the 600 to 700 repertoires, and approximately 12 million of those chains were shared by two or more donors. Raw reads were error-corrected and collapsed into unique sequences with a nearest-neighbor algorithm that merged closely related sequences to remove PCR and sequencing errors. CDR3 sequences were aligned to IMGT reference sequences to assign V, D and J gene segments. For a sequence to be retained, a match of at least six nucleotides was required to both a V gene segment and a J gene segment. A rearrangement counted as productive if the CDR3 had no stop codons and remained in frame with V and J, and every other rearrangement counted as non-productive. CDR3 was defined according to IMGT convention as the region running from the second conserved V-encoded cysteine to the conserved J-encoded phenylalanine. Sequences without an unambiguous match to a single V gene segment were excluded from the earlier analysis of 587 of the donors. An earlier analysis of 550 to 650 of the donors classified V segments as functional when productive rearrangements were above 56.7% and as segregating when the standard deviation between donors was above 5%. A statistical classification framework was developed to diagnose cytomegalovirus status using the catalog of TCR beta chain sequences. In a later analysis, TCR nucleotide sequences were compared against IMGT/GENE-DB human TR gene sequences so that V and J genes could be assigned. Using the TCRdist pipeline, a later analysis assigned CDR3 sequences along with most-parsimonious VDJ recombination scenarios. In a later analysis, each TCR beta chain was defined by its CDR3 amino acid sequence together with its V-gene family, and reads without a unique V-gene family were excluded. To address suspected cross-contamination and a sequencing artifact, a later analysis removed approximately 600 highly shared, low-generation-probability nucleotide sequences. In a later analysis, a clonal expansion index for each public chain was calculated from normalized within-repertoire ranks of inferred template counts. In a later analysis, generation probabilities were computed with a VDJ recombination model fitted to out-of-frame rearrangements, and the resulting probabilities were checked against IGoR. In a later analysis, hypergeometric tests were used to score TCR-TCR, TCR-HLA and TCR-CMV co-occurrence, with a repertoire-size bias correction applied to TCR pairs. False discovery rates were estimated in a later analysis by permuting HLA or CMV assignments 20 times. In a later analysis, co-occurring TCRs were grouped using DBSCAN, and TCRdist sequence similarity was added for clustering within HLA-allele-positive subsets. Repertoires with fewer than 30,000 or more than 120,000 public chains were left out of co-occurrence clustering, as were about 5 repertoires with anomalous nucleotide sharing. The table comes from immuneACCESS by way of TCRdb, which keeps in-frame sequences with V and J called. Part of the clones is missing from these tables; in studies checked, under half for an unresolved V gene and the rest for unknown reasons. D and trimming come from the DNA, and the V and J calls and clone size come from that table. This sample is represented by about 200,000 clones; more than 65% of them were singletons. The ten top clones hold 1.7% of the sample.

Sequenced sample: PBMCs. The sequence came from a man aged 50 or older in good health and CMV-seronegative. The rearranged segments are TRBV2 and TRBJ1-1; TRBD1 aligns with 8 central bases. The CDR3 reads CASRLDRDGTEAFF. DNA sequence: TGTGCCAGCAGATTGGACAGGGACGGAACTGAAGCTTTCTTT.